These 8 T cell receptor beta chains came from one sample sequenced in a study of shared clonotypes between healthy human individuals. Data came from immunoSEQ multiplex PCR; TCRdb stores just in-frame clones and leaves some out. The sample lists millions of clones; around 94% were seen once. Sequencing was carried out using naive CD4+ T cells sorted from blood. Documented subset: CD45RA+ positively selected. The receptors come from a man aged 18 to 30 in good health.

This clone has only one observation. The rearrangement uses TRBV4-1 and TRBJ2-1; 7 nucleotides line up with TRBD2. V gave up 0 bases and J gave up 6 bases; unmatched junction bases: 11. CDR1 MGHRA and CDR2 YSYEKL come from the germline V gene. The CDR3 is made up of 17 amino acids. DNA for the CDR3: TGCGCCAGCAGCCAAGAGATTCCGGGGGGTAGGGTCAATGAGCAGTTCTTC. Translation: CASSQEIPGGRVNEQFF.

This clone came up once. The V and J genes are TRBV15 and TRBJ2-4; D uncertain. CDR3 length: 17 amino acids. Trimming left V 3 bases short and J 0 bases short, with 15 bases between. Germline-derived CDR1 and CDR2 are LNHNV and YYDKDF (reference sequence). This CDR3 reads CATSSPGTLEAKNIQYF. CDR3 nucleotide sequence: TGTGCCACCAGCAGTCCTGGCACGCTGGAAGCCAAAAACATTCAGTACTTC.

To note about this clone: The junction departs from the called germline gene at one end, perhaps through a read error. This rearrangement joins TRBV2 to TRBJ1-3; 9 bases agree with TRBD1. The CDR3 runs 16 residues. CDR1 and CDR2 (germline): SNHLY, FYNNEI. CDR3 residues: CASSVGTGTPGTTIYF. CDR3 sequence (DNA): TGTGCCAGCAGTGTTGGGACAGGGACCCCCGGAACCACCATATATTTT.

V is TRBV2 and J is TRBJ2-5; 9 nucleotides line up with TRBD2. Germline loops: CDR1 SNHLY, CDR2 FYNNEI. The V segment lost 6 bases and the J segment 5 bases; nucleotides outside the gene matches: 13. The CDR3 extends over 16 amino acids. The CDR3 DNA is TGTGCCAGCAGCTCCCCGGCTAGCGGGGACCGGGAGACCCAGTACTTC. Translation: CASSSPASGDRETQYF.

The gene calls are TRBV27 and TRBJ2-5; 10 nucleotides match TRBD1. The germline CDR1 and CDR2 sequences are MNHEY and SMNVEV (reference sequence). The CDR3 totals 14 residues. V shed 6 bases, J shed 2 bases, and the junction held 3 bases outside the gene matches. CDR3 sequence: CASRRTGGQETQYF. CDR3 nucleotide sequence: TGTGCCAGCAGACGGACAGGGGGACAAGAGACCCAGTACTTC.

The rearrangement uses TRBV6-1 and TRBJ2-7; 7 nucleotides align to TRBD1. The ends lost 4 bases at V and 5 bases at J; junction bases unmatched: 8. The CDR3 contains 14 residues. Germline-derived CDR1 and CDR2 are MNHNS and SASEGT. The CDR3 sequence is CASSVTGARDEQYF. The CDR3 DNA reads as TGTGCCAGCAGTGTAACAGGGGCGAGGGACGAGCAGTACTTC.

V usage is TRBV28 and J usage is TRBJ2-5; D possibly corresponds to TRBD2 (6 bases). The CDR3 is 17 residues long. CDR1 and CDR2 (germline): MDHEN, SYDVKM. V lost 8 bases, J lost 2 bases, and 24 bases lay in between. The CDR3 region is CASALGTGVWGQETQYF. In DNA form, the CDR3 reads TGTGCCAGCGCTCTGGGGACGGGGGTTTGGGGGCAAGAGACCCAGTACTTC.

The V gene is TRBV2, the J gene TRBJ2-2; 7 bases are a match to TRBD2. With V trimmed by 7 bases and J by 5 bases, 7 bases remained unmatched. Germline V lookup: CDR1 SNHLY, CDR2 FYNNEI. The CDR3 is 14 amino acids. CDR3 sequence reads: CASTISGGTGELFF. The CDR3 region has the DNA TGTGCCAGCACCATATCCGGGGGGACCGGGGAGCTGTTTTTT.